A single sample gave rise to the 20 T cell receptor beta chains below, sequenced in a study of blood T cells in healthy people across ages. It was with a sample-barcoded 5' primer and a J-beta primer mix that a second PCR of roughly 6 to 12 cycles was run. TCRdb recomputed calls from the 5' RACE reads with MiXCR, one row per CDR3 protein. The sample yields around 1,500,000 distinct CDR3 sequences, 28% seen once. Sequenced input: blood. These receptors were obtained from a woman aged 30 to 39 in good health.

The sample holds a few counts of this clonotype. V usage is TRBV12-3 or TRBV12-4 and J usage is TRBJ2-5, with 8 bases that match TRBD2. The CDR3 sequence is 14 residues long. The trim removed 10 bases at V and 4 bases at J, leaving 11 bases unmatched. This CDR3 reads CATRRGAGGETQYF. CDR3 bases: TGTGCCACCCGGCGGGGGGCAGGAGGAGAGACCCAGTACTTC.

The chain is built from TRBV7-2 and TRBJ2-5, with 8 bases lining up with TRBD1. The CDR3 sequence is 15 residues long. The V gene's germline CDR1 is SGHTA and CDR2 FQGNSA. V was clipped by 6 bases and J by 11 bases; unmatched bases: 17. The CDR3 sequence: CASRKGTGGSREQYF. The CDR3 DNA follows: TGTGCCAGCAGGAAAGGGACAGGAGGGTCGCGAGAGCAGTACTTC.

The rearrangement links TRBV6-5 to TRBJ1-5; a possible D gene is TRBD1 (5 bases). This CDR3 is 14 amino acids long. Germline CDR1 and CDR2: MNHEY and SVGAGI. V dropped 6 bases and J dropped 1 base, with 10 bases sitting between them. The CDR3: CASSRTPSNQPQHF. The CDR3 region has the DNA TGTGCCAGCAGCAGGACACCCAGCAATCAGCCCCAGCATTTT.

A word on this clonotype: A much larger clone lies one base from this, so it may be a read error. The rearrangement joins TRBV6-2 or TRBV6-3 to TRBJ2-5; no definite D call. The J call may be mistaken, given a closer DNA end match to TRBJ2-7. The CDR3 has 15 residues. The germline CDR1 and CDR2 sequences are MNHEY and SVGEGT. CDR3 amino acids: CASSFPARSTYEQYF. DNA for the CDR3: TGTGCCAGCAGTTTTCCCGCGCGGAGTACCTACGAGCAGTACTTC.

This clonotype was observed a few times. This chain links TRBV30 with TRBJ2-1, with unresolved D. The CDR3 sequence is 16 residues long. Per germline, CDR1 GTSNPN and CDR2 SVGIG (reference sequence). V lost 0 bases, J lost 0 bases, and 12 bases lay in between. The CDR3 DNA sequence: TGTGCCTGGAGTGTACGGGTGCGGCCCTCCTACAATGAGCAGTTCTTC. Its translation is CAWSVRVRPSYNEQFF.

CDR3 sequence: CASSLANLRPEAFF. The CDR3, as DNA: TGTGCCAGCAGCTTGGCGAACCTGCGGCCTGAAGCTTTCTTT. The V call is TRBV7-2, the J call TRBJ1-1; no clear D. The V end was cut by 3 bases, the J end by 6 bases, with 14 bases between. The CDR3 length is 14 residues. Germline V gene data show CDR1 as SGHTA and CDR2 as FQGNSA.

This clonotype was counted between two and nine times. A read error may be the cause here, since a much bigger clone is one base away. The rearrangement joins TRBV28 to TRBJ2-7; 12 bases match TRBD1. This CDR3 has 15 residues. From germline, CDR1 is MDHEN and CDR2 SYDVKM. CDR3 protein: CASSLGGTGGYERYF. In nucleotides, the CDR3 is TGTGCCAGCAGTTTAGGGGGGACAGGGGGCTACGAGCGGTACTTC.

This clonotype was seen repeatedly, ten times or more. V gene TRBV20-1 combines with J gene TRBJ2-2; no reliable D call. V dropped 0 bases and J dropped 1 base, with 0 bases sitting between them. The germline V gene has CDR1 DFQATT and CDR2 SNEGSKA (reference sequence). The CDR3 has 12 residues. CDR3 sequence (DNA): TGCAGTGCTAGAGAGAACACCGGGGAGCTGTTTTTT. The encoded protein is CSARENTGELFF.

The rearrangement uses TRBV7-3 and TRBJ2-5; D is ambiguous. This CDR3 region has 13 residues. V was shortened by 5 bases and J by 5 bases, with 12 bases between the two germline ends. Germline V gene lookup returns CDR1 SGHTA and CDR2 FQGTGA. The CDR3 sequence: CASSRSITETQYF. CDR3 coding DNA: TGTGCCAGCAGCCGGTCAATTACGGAGACCCAGTACTTC.

In this sample, this clonotype turned up many times. V and J are TRBV20-1 and TRBJ2-5; D remains unclear. Per the germline V gene, CDR1 is DFQATT and CDR2 is SNEGSKA (reference sequence). Trimming removed 6 bases from V and 5 bases from J, with 16 bases in between. This CDR3 spans 13 amino acids. The CDR3 DNA is TGCAGTGCATATAAACTCGTTCGGGAGACCCAGTACTTC. This translates into CSAYKLVRETQYF.

The genes are TRBV6-2 or TRBV6-3 and TRBJ1-5; 8 bases agree with TRBD1. This CDR3 region has 15 residues. Germline lookup yields CDR1 MNHEY and CDR2 SVGEGT. V lost 2 bases and J lost 7; bases outside the gene matches: 7. The chain's CDR3 is CASSYTRTGIQPQHF. CDR3 coding DNA: TGTGCCAGCAGTTACACGCGGACAGGGATCCAGCCCCAGCATTTT.

This clonotype was observed many times. The rearrangement joins TRBV12-3 or TRBV12-4 to TRBJ1-1, with a tentative D call TRBD1 (6 bases). The V gene lost 1 base and the J gene lost 3 bases, with 9 bases spanning the gap. The CDR3 is made up of 14 amino acids. The CDR3 DNA follows: TGTGCCAGCAGTTTAGGGCCAGGGGACACTGAAGCTTTCTTT. This translates into CASSLGPGDTEAFF.

V gene TRBV20-1 combines with J gene TRBJ1-1; D is possibly TRBD1 (5 bases). Germline CDR1 reads DFQATT; CDR2 reads SNEGSKA (reference sequence). This CDR3 region has 12 residues. CDR3 sequence reads: CRGKRGNTEAFF. The CDR3 nucleotides read TGCAGGGGCAAGAGGGGGAACACTGAAGCTTTCTTT.

The V gene is TRBV6-6, the J gene TRBJ1-5; tentative D call: TRBD1 (6 bases). The germline V gene encodes CDR1 MNHNY and CDR2 SVGAGI (reference sequence). CDR3 length: 14 amino acids. Trimming cost V 6 bases and J 1 base, with 10 bases left between them. The CDR3: CASRYGQSNQPQHF. The CDR3 DNA reads TGTGCCAGCAGATACGGACAGAGCAATCAGCCCCAGCATTTT.

V usage is TRBV20-1 and J usage is TRBJ2-3, with 8 bases lining up with TRBD2. This CDR3 spans 16 amino acids. Trimming at V came to 6 bases and at J to 0 bases, leaving 11 bases not matched to a gene. Germline CDR1 is DFQATT and CDR2 is SNEGSKA (reference sequence). CDR3 nucleotide sequence: TGCAGTGCCCGGAGGGGAACTAGCGGAAGCACAGATACGCAGTATTTT. It codes for CSARRGTSGSTDTQYF.

DNA for the CDR3: TGTGCCAGTAAATCTCAGTCCGAGCAGTACTTC. Translating gives CASKSQSEQYF. The chain is built from TRBV19 and TRBJ2-7, with D unresolved. V dropped 7 bases and J dropped 6 bases, with 10 bases sitting between them. This CDR3 is 11 amino acids long. From germline, CDR1 is LNHDA and CDR2 SQIVND (reference sequence).

This chain connects TRBV7-6 to TRBJ1-2, with D hard to call. The germline V gene has CDR1 SGHVS and CDR2 FNYEAQ. V was shortened by 5 bases and J by 4 bases, with 14 bases between the two germline ends. CDR3 length: 14 residues. The CDR3 spells CASSPSLDGYGYTF. The CDR3 nucleotides are TGTGCCAGCAGCCCCTCCCTGGACGGCTATGGCTACACCTTC.

Comment on this clonotype: This may stem from a read error, because a much larger clone lies one nucleotide away. The chain links TRBV5-1 to TRBJ2-3; maybe TRBD1 (6 bases). Germline CDR1 is SGHRS and CDR2 is YFSETQ. CDR3 length: 15 amino acids. The CDR3 sequence: CASSFRGRSTDMQYF. The CDR3 bases are TGCGCCAGCAGCTTCAGGGGCCGGAGCACAGATATGCAGTATTTT.

Many counts were recorded for this clonotype. The chain uses TRBV20-1 and TRBJ2-7; D unclear. This CDR3 has 12 amino acids. Per the germline V gene, CDR1 is DFQATT and CDR2 is SNEGSKA (reference sequence). The V end lost 3 bases, the J end lost 6 bases, and 12 bases lay between the germline ends. The CDR3 nucleotides are TGCAGTGCTAGCCTCAGCTACGGCGAGCAGTACTTC. Translation gives CSASLSYGEQYF.

V and J are TRBV7-9 and TRBJ2-3; D is perhaps TRBD1 (5 bases). Trimming cost V 1 base and J 0 bases, with 14 bases left between them. The germline gives CDR1 SEHNR, CDR2 FQNEAQ (reference sequence). There are 17 residues in the CDR3. CDR3 in amino acids: CASSLGDGGASTDTQYF. The CDR3 DNA reads TGTGCCAGCAGCTTAGGTGATGGTGGGGCCAGCACAGATACGCAGTATTTT.